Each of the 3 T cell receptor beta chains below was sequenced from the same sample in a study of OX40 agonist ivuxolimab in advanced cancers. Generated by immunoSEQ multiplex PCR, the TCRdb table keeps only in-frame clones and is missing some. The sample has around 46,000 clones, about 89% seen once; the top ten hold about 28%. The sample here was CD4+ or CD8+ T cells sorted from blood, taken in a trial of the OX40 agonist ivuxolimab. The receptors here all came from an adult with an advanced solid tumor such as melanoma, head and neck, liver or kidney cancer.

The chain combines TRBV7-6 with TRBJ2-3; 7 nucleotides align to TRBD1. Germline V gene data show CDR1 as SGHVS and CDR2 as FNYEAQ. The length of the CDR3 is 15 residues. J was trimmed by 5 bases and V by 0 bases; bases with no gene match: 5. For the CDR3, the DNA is TGTGCCAGCAGCTTAGCAGGGGGCCCAATAGATACGCAGTATTTT. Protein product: CASSLAGGPIDTQYF. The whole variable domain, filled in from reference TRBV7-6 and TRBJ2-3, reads GAGVSQSPRYKVTKRGQDVALRCDPISGHVSLYWYRQALGQGPEFLTYFNYEAQQDKSGLPNDRFSAERPEGSISTLTIQRTEQRDSAMYRCASSLAGGPIDTQYFGPGTRLTVL.

The CDR3 region is CANSGTSGSYEQYF. The CDR3, as DNA: TGTGCCAACTCCGGGACTAGCGGCTCCTACGAGCAGTACTTC. The V gene is TRBV2, the J gene TRBJ2-7, with 11 bases lining up with TRBD2. The J segment lost 0 bases and the V segment lost 10 bases, leaving 5 bases of the junction unmatched. CDR3 length: 14 residues. The germline CDR1 and CDR2 sequences are SNHLY and FYNNEI.

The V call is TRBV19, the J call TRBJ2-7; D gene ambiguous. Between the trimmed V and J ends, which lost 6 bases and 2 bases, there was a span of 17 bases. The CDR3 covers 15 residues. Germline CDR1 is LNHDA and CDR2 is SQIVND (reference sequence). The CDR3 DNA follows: TGTGCCAGTAGACTGGATGAAGGGCCCCCCTACGAGCAGTACTTC. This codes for CASRLDEGPPYEQYF.